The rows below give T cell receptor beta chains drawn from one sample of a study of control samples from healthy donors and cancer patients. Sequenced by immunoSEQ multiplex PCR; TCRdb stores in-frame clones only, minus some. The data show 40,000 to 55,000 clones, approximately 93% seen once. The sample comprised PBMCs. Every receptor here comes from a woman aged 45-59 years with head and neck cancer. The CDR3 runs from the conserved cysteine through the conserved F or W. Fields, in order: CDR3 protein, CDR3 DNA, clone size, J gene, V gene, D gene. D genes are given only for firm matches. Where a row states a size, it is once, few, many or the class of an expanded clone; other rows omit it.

CDR3 protein: CSASYQGVSYNSPLHF
CDR3 DNA: TGCAGTGCTAGTTATCAGGGAGTCTCATATAATTCACCCCTCCACTTT
clone size: .
J gene: TRBJ1-6
V gene: TRBV20-1
D gene: .

CDR3 protein: CASSYGTGSRTGELFF
CDR3 DNA: TGTGCCAGCAGTTACGGGACCGGGTCGAGGACCGGGGAGCTGTTTTTT
clone size: .
J gene: TRBJ2-2
V gene: TRBV6-5
D gene: .

CDR3 protein: CARRRENYEQYF
CDR3 DNA: TGTGCCAGACGACGGGAAAACTACGAGCAGTACTTC
clone size: .
J gene: TRBJ2-7
V gene: TRBV6-5
D gene: .

CDR3 protein: CSGEDMMGYTF
CDR3 DNA: TGCAGCGGGGAGGACATGATGGGCTACACCTTC
clone size: once
J gene: TRBJ1-2
V gene: TRBV29-1
D gene: .

CDR3 protein: CASSQDRTSQETQYF
CDR3 DNA: TGCGCCAGCAGCCAAGACCGGACCAGCCAAGAGACCCAGTACTTC
clone size: .
J gene: TRBJ2-5
V gene: TRBV4-3
D gene: .

CDR3 protein: CASSLSGTGGRETQYF
CDR3 DNA: TGTGCCAGCAGTTTGTCCGGGACAGGGGGCCGAGAGACCCAGTACTTC
clone size: .
J gene: TRBJ2-5
V gene: TRBV28
D gene: TRBD1

CDR3 protein: CASSSARGQNNQPQHF
CDR3 DNA: TGTGCCAGCAGTTCCGCGAGGGGTCAAAACAATCAGCCCCAGCATTTT
clone size: .
J gene: TRBJ1-5
V gene: TRBV2
D gene: .

CDR3 protein: CSALVGEQFF
CDR3 DNA: TGCAGTGCGTTAGTTGGCGAGCAGTTCTTC
clone size: .
J gene: TRBJ2-1
V gene: TRBV20-1
D gene: .

CDR3 protein: CASSLALPGVTYNEQFF
CDR3 DNA: TGTGCCAGCAGCTTAGCGCTACCGGGGGTGACATACAATGAGCAGTTCTTC
clone size: once
J gene: TRBJ2-1
V gene: TRBV7-2
D gene: .

CDR3 protein: CASSQDYRGFKTQYF
CDR3 DNA: TGCGCCAGCAGCCAAGATTACAGGGGGTTCAAGACCCAGTACTTC
clone size: .
J gene: TRBJ2-5
V gene: TRBV4-3
D gene: TRBD1

CDR3 protein: CASTPPRGASADTQYF
CDR3 DNA: TGTGCCAGCACCCCCCCGCGGGGGGCGAGCGCAGATACGCAGTATTTT
clone size: few
J gene: TRBJ2-3
V gene: TRBV5-5
D gene: TRBD2

CDR3 protein: CASAGRTDTQYF
CDR3 DNA: TGTGCCAGCGCGGGGCGCACAGATACGCAGTATTTT
clone size: once
J gene: TRBJ2-3
V gene: TRBV2
D gene: .

CDR3 protein: CASSVHRSYEQYF
CDR3 DNA: TGTGCCAGCAGCGTCCACAGATCCTACGAGCAGTACTTC
clone size: few
J gene: TRBJ2-7
V gene: TRBV2
D gene: .

CDR3 protein: CASSAWEGPNYGYTF
CDR3 DNA: TGTGCCAGTAGTGCGTGGGAGGGGCCTAACTATGGCTACACCTTC
clone size: .
J gene: TRBJ1-2
V gene: TRBV19
D gene: .

CDR3 protein: CASSAPPGLAGSHEQYF
CDR3 DNA: TGTGCCAGCAGTGCTCCTCCGGGACTAGCGGGGTCCCACGAGCAGTACTTC
clone size: .
J gene: TRBJ2-7
V gene: TRBV27
D gene: TRBD2

CDR3 protein: CASSMGNNEQFF
CDR3 DNA: TGTGCCAGTAGTATGGGGAACAATGAGCAGTTCTTC
clone size: once
J gene: TRBJ2-1
V gene: TRBV19
D gene: .

CDR3 protein: CASSGTGSLNTEAFF
CDR3 DNA: TGCGCCAGCAGTGGGACAGGGAGTCTGAACACTGAAGCTTTCTTT
clone size: .
J gene: TRBJ1-1
V gene: TRBV10-2
D gene: TRBD1

CDR3 protein: CASSGTEISEAFF
CDR3 DNA: TGTGCCAGCAGCGGGACAGAAATAAGTGAAGCTTTCTTT
clone size: .
J gene: TRBJ1-1
V gene: TRBV9
D gene: .

CDR3 protein: CSVDEDRANYGYTF
CDR3 DNA: TGCAGCGTTGACGAGGACAGGGCCAACTATGGCTACACCTTC
clone size: .
J gene: TRBJ1-2
V gene: TRBV29-1
D gene: TRBD1

CDR3 protein: CASSLGSSGLGDTQYF
CDR3 DNA: TGTGCCAGCAGCTTGGGGTCTAGCGGACTAGGAGATACGCAGTATTTT
clone size: .
J gene: TRBJ2-3
V gene: TRBV5-4
D gene: TRBD2

CDR3 protein: CASSPGQGYNSPLHF
CDR3 DNA: TGTGCCAGCAGCCCCGGACAGGGCTACAATTCACCCCTCCACTTT
clone size: once
J gene: TRBJ1-6
V gene: TRBV2
D gene: TRBD1

CDR3 protein: CASSLRLGAPEQPQHF
CDR3 DNA: TGTGCCAGCAGCTTGCGGCTCGGGGCGCCGGAGCAGCCCCAGCATTTT
clone size: .
J gene: TRBJ1-5
V gene: TRBV5-6
D gene: .

CDR3 protein: CASSPIRTSGRSYEQYF
CDR3 DNA: TGTGCCAGCAGCCCAATTCGGACTAGCGGGAGATCCTACGAGCAGTACTTC
clone size: once
J gene: TRBJ2-7
V gene: TRBV28
D gene: TRBD2

CDR3 protein: CASSQEAAEAFF
CDR3 DNA: TGTGCCAGCAGCCAAGAAGCGGCTGAAGCTTTCTTT
clone size: .
J gene: TRBJ1-1
V gene: TRBV7-9
D gene: .

CDR3 protein: CAIGTGLNQPQHF
CDR3 DNA: TGTGCCATCGGGACAGGGCTTAATCAGCCCCAGCATTTT
clone size: .
J gene: TRBJ1-5
V gene: TRBV6-5
D gene: TRBD1

CDR3 protein: CASRGTVNTEAFF
CDR3 DNA: TGTGCCAGCAGGGGGACAGTGAACACTGAAGCTTTCTTT
clone size: .
J gene: TRBJ1-1
V gene: TRBV2
D gene: TRBD1

CDR3 protein: CASSPNHNEQFF
CDR3 DNA: TGTGCCAGCAGCCCGAACCACAATGAGCAGTTCTTC
clone size: .
J gene: TRBJ2-1
V gene: TRBV7-2
D gene: .

CDR3 protein: CATTWGQTDTQYF
CDR3 DNA: TGTGCCACTACCTGGGGGCAGACAGATACGCAGTATTTT
clone size: .
J gene: TRBJ2-3
V gene: TRBV15
D gene: .

CDR3 protein: CAISVRDSNYGYTF
CDR3 DNA: TGTGCCATCAGTGTCCGGGACAGCAACTATGGCTACACCTTC
clone size: .
J gene: TRBJ1-2
V gene: TRBV10-3
D gene: TRBD1

CDR3 protein: CASSGDSFEQYF
CDR3 DNA: TGCGCCAGCAGCGGAGACTCTTTCGAGCAGTACTTC
clone size: .
J gene: TRBJ2-7
V gene: TRBV5-1
D gene: .

CDR3 protein: CARGTGALRSSYNEQFF
CDR3 DNA: TGTGCCAGAGGGACAGGGGCCCTACGTAGCTCCTACAATGAGCAGTTCTTC
clone size: .
J gene: TRBJ2-1
V gene: TRBV6-4
D gene: TRBD1

CDR3 protein: CASSGTSVYNEQFF
CDR3 DNA: TGTGCCAGCAGCGGGACTAGCGTGTACAATGAGCAGTTCTTC
clone size: .
J gene: TRBJ2-1
V gene: TRBV14
D gene: TRBD2

CDR3 protein: CASSLGSTSYNEQFF
CDR3 DNA: TGCGCCAGCAGCTTGGGTAGCACCTCTTACAATGAGCAGTTCTTC
clone size: once
J gene: TRBJ2-1
V gene: TRBV5-1
D gene: .

CDR3 protein: CASSAGTGGGYTF
CDR3 DNA: TGTGCCAGCAGTGCGGGGACAGGGGGTGGCTACACCTTC
clone size: .
J gene: TRBJ1-2
V gene: TRBV2
D gene: TRBD1

CDR3 protein: CASGLDRGRGGYTF
CDR3 DNA: TGTGCTAGTGGTTTGGACAGGGGGCGCGGTGGCTACACCTTC
clone size: .
J gene: TRBJ1-2
V gene: TRBV12-5
D gene: TRBD1

CDR3 protein: CASSLTRGGKETQYF
CDR3 DNA: TGCGCCAGCAGCTTGACGCGGGGGGGAAAAGAGACCCAGTACTTC
clone size: .
J gene: TRBJ2-5
V gene: TRBV5-1
D gene: TRBD2

CDR3 protein: CASSWGTETQYF
CDR3 DNA: TGTGCCAGCAGCTGGGGAACAGAGACCCAGTACTTC
clone size: .
J gene: TRBJ2-5
V gene: TRBV7-2
D gene: .

CDR3 protein: CASSPTGTQTQYF
CDR3 DNA: TGTGCCAGCAGTCCCACAGGGACCCAGACCCAGTACTTC
clone size: .
J gene: TRBJ2-5
V gene: TRBV6-5
D gene: .

CDR3 protein: CATGTGDQPQHF
CDR3 DNA: TGTGCCACGGGGACTGGGGATCAGCCCCAGCATTTT
clone size: .
J gene: TRBJ1-5
V gene: TRBV10-3
D gene: .

CDR3 protein: CASRPRTGRGYTF
CDR3 DNA: TGTGCCAGCAGACCACGGACAGGGCGAGGCTACACCTTC
clone size: .
J gene: TRBJ1-2
V gene: TRBV28
D gene: TRBD1

CDR3 protein: CASSQAGDRAYSPLHF
CDR3 DNA: TGTGCCAGCAGCCAAGCCGGGGACAGGGCTTATTCACCCCTCCACTTT
clone size: .
J gene: TRBJ1-6
V gene: TRBV5-4
D gene: TRBD1

CDR3 protein: CASSWDFRTDTQYF
CDR3 DNA: TGTGCCAGCAGCTGGGACTTCCGCACAGATACGCAGTATTTT
clone size: .
J gene: TRBJ2-3
V gene: TRBV5-5
D gene: .

CDR3 protein: CASSIGTGYEQYF
CDR3 DNA: TGTGCCAGTAGTATAGGGACAGGTTACGAGCAGTACTTC
clone size: .
J gene: TRBJ2-7
V gene: TRBV19
D gene: TRBD1

CDR3 protein: CSVWGSQETQYF
CDR3 DNA: TGCAGCGTTTGGGGTAGTCAAGAGACCCAGTACTTC
clone size: medium-sized
J gene: TRBJ2-5
V gene: TRBV29-1
D gene: .

CDR3 protein: CASSQDHQAFF
CDR3 DNA: TGCGCCAGCAGCCAAGATCACCAAGCTTTCTTT
clone size: .
J gene: TRBJ1-1
V gene: TRBV4-1
D gene: .

CDR3 protein: CASTLGTSGYNEQFF
CDR3 DNA: TGTGCCAGTACCCTCGGGACTAGCGGTTACAATGAGCAGTTCTTC
clone size: .
J gene: TRBJ2-1
V gene: TRBV19
D gene: TRBD2

CDR3 protein: CATSGDSLYEQYF
CDR3 DNA: TGTGCCACCAGTGGGGACTCCCTTTATGAGCAGTACTTC
clone size: .
J gene: TRBJ2-7
V gene: TRBV24-1
D gene: .

CDR3 protein: CASRTSGRTYNEQFF
CDR3 DNA: TGTGCCAGTAGGACTAGCGGACGAACCTACAATGAGCAGTTCTTC
clone size: .
J gene: TRBJ2-1
V gene: TRBV19
D gene: TRBD2

CDR3 protein: CAWSPSWAGTPGGELFF
CDR3 DNA: TGTGCCTGGAGTCCGTCGTGGGCGGGTACCCCCGGCGGGGAGCTGTTTTTT
clone size: .
J gene: TRBJ2-2
V gene: TRBV30
D gene: .

CDR3 protein: CATSSQERGRTEAFF
CDR3 DNA: TGTGCCACCAGCTCACAAGAGAGGGGTCGGACTGAAGCTTTCTTT
clone size: .
J gene: TRBJ1-1
V gene: TRBV15
D gene: .

CDR3 protein: CASSRQGNYGYTF
CDR3 DNA: TGTGCCAGCAGCCGACAGGGAAACTATGGCTACACCTTC
clone size: .
J gene: TRBJ1-2
V gene: TRBV7-2
D gene: TRBD1

CDR3 protein: CASSQGQGRENTEAFF
CDR3 DNA: TGTGCCAGCAGCCAAGGGCAGGGGAGGGAGAACACTGAAGCTTTCTTT
clone size: .
J gene: TRBJ1-1
V gene: TRBV4-2
D gene: .

CDR3 protein: CASSRFGYRESNQPQHF
CDR3 DNA: TGTGCCAGCAGTCGATTTGGTTACAGGGAAAGCAATCAGCCCCAGCATTTT
clone size: .
J gene: TRBJ1-5
V gene: TRBV28
D gene: .

CDR3 protein: CSGAGGGEAFF
CDR3 DNA: TGCAGCGGCGCGGGGGGGGGTGAAGCTTTCTTT
clone size: few
J gene: TRBJ1-1
V gene: TRBV29-1
D gene: .

CDR3 protein: CASSLTVASGAVGNTIYF
CDR3 DNA: TGTGCCAGCAGCTTGACCGTGGCATCGGGGGCAGTTGGAAACACCATATATTTT
clone size: few
J gene: TRBJ1-3
V gene: TRBV5-5
D gene: .

CDR3 protein: CASIRAYQETQYF
CDR3 DNA: TGTGCCAGCATCAGGGCGTACCAAGAGACCCAGTACTTC
clone size: .
J gene: TRBJ2-5
V gene: TRBV7-8
D gene: .

CDR3 protein: CASSLSDRYTEAFF
CDR3 DNA: TGTGCCAGCAGCCTCTCGGACAGGTACACTGAAGCTTTCTTT
clone size: .
J gene: TRBJ1-1
V gene: TRBV9
D gene: TRBD1

CDR3 protein: CASSVGTSGGAGTQYF
CDR3 DNA: TGTGCCAGCAGTGTCGGGACCAGCGGGGGGGCCGGGACGCAGTATTTT
clone size: .
J gene: TRBJ2-3
V gene: TRBV2
D gene: TRBD2

CDR3 protein: CASRTVNQPQHF
CDR3 DNA: TGTGCCAGCAGGACGGTCAATCAGCCCCAGCATTTT
clone size: .
J gene: TRBJ1-5
V gene: TRBV28
D gene: .